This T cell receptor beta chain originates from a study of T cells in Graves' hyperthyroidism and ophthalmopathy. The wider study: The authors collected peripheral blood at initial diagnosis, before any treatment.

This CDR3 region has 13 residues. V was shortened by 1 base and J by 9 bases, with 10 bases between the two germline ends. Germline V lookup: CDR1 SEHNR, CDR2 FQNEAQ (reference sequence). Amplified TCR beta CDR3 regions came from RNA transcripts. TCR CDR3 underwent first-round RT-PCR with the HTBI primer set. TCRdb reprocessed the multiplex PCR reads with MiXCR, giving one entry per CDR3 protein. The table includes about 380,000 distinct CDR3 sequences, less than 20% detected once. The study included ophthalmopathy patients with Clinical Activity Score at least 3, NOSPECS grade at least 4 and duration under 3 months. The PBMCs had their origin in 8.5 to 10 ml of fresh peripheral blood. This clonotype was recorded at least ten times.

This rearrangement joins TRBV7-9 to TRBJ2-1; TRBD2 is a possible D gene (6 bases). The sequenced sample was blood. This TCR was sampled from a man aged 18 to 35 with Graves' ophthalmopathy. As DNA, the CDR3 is TGTGCCAGCAGCTTAGGGGGAGGCTCTGAGCAGTTCTTC. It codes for CASSLGGGSEQFF.